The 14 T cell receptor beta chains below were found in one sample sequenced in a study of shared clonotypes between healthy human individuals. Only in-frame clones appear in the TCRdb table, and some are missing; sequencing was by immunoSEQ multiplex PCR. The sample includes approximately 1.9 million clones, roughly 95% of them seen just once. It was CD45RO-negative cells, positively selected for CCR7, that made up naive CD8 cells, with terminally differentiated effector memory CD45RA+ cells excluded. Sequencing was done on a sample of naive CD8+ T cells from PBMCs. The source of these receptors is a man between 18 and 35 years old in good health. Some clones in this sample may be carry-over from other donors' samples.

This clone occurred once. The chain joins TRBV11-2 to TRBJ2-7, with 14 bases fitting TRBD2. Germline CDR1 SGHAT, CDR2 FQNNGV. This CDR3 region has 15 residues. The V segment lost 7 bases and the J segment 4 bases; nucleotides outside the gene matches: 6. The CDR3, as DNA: TGTGCCAGCACCGGACTAGCGGGAGGCCGATACGAGCAGTACTTC. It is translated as CASTGLAGGRYEQYF.

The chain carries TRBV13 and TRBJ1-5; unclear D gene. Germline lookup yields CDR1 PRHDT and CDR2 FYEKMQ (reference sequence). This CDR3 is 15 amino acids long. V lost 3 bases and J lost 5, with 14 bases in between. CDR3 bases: TGTGCCAGCAGCTTTAGGTTAAGCCTAGATCAGCCCCAGCATTTT. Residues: CASSFRLSLDQPQHF. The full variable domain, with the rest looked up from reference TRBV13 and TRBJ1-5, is AAGVIQSPRHLIKEKRETATLKCYPIPRHDTVYWYQQGPGQDPQFLISFYEKMQSDKGSIPDRFSAQQFSDYHSELNMSSLELGDSALYFCASSFRLSLDQPQHFGDGTRLSIL.

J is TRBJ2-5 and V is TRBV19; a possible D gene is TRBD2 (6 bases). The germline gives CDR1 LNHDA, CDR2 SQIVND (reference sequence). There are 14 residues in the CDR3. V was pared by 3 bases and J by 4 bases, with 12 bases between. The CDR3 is CASSIRTMRETQYF. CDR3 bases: TGTGCCAGTAGTATTCGGACTATGCGAGAGACCCAGTACTTC. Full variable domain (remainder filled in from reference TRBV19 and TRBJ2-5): DGGITQSPKYLFRKEGQNVTLSCEQNLNHDAMYWYRQDPGQGLRLIYYSQIVNDFQKGDIAEGYSVSREKKESFPLTVTSAQKNPTAFYLCASSIRTMRETQYFGPGTRLLVL.

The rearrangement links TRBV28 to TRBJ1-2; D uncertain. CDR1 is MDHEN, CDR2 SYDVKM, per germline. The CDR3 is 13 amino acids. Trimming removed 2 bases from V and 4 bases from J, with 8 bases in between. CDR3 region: CASSLILAYGYTF. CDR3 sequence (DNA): TGTGCCAGCAGTTTAATTTTGGCCTATGGCTACACCTTC.

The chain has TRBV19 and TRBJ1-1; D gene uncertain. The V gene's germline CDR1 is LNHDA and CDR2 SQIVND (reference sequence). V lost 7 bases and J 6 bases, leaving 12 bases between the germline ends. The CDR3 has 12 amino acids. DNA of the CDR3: TGTGCCAGTACCTCTCAGGTCGCTGAAGCTTTCTTT. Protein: CASTSQVAEAFF.

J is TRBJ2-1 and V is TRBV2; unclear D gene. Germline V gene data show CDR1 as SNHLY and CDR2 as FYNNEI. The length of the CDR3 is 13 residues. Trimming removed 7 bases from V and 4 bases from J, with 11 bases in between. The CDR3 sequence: CASMDLPYNEQFF. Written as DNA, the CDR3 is TGTGCCAGCATGGATCTCCCATACAATGAGCAGTTCTTC. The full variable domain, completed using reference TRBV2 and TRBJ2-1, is EPEVTQTPSHQVTQMGQEVILRCVPISNHLYFYWYRQILGQKVEFLVSFYNNEISEKSEIFDDQFSVERPDGSNFTLKIRSTKLEDSAMYFCASMDLPYNEQFFGPGTRLTVL.

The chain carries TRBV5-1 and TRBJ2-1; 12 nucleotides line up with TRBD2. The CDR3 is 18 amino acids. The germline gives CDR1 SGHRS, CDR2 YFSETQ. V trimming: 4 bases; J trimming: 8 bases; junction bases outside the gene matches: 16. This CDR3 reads CASSARVILAGGRYEQFF. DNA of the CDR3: TGCGCCAGCAGCGCGAGGGTAATACTAGCGGGAGGTCGGTATGAGCAGTTCTTC.

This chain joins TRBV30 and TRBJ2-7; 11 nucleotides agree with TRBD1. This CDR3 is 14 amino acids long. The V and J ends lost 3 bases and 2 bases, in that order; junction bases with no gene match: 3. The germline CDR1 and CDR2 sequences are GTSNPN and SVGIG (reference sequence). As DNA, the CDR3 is TGTGCCTGGAGGGGACAGGGGGTCCCCTACGAGCAGTACTTC. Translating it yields CAWRGQGVPYEQYF.

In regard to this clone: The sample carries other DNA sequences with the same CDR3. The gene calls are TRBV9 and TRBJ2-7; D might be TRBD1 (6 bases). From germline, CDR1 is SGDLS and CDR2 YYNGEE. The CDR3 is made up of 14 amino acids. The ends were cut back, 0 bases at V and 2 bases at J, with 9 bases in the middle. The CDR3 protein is CASSVGRGPYEQYF. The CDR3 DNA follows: TGTGCCAGCAGCGTAGGCAGGGGCCCCTACGAGCAGTACTTC.

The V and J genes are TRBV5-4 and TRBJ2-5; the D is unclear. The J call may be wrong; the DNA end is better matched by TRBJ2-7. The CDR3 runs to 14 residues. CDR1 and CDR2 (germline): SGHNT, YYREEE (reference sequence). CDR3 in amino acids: CATRKVGSSYEQYF. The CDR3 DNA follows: TGTGCCACCCGGAAGGTTGGTAGCTCCTACGAGCAGTACTTC.

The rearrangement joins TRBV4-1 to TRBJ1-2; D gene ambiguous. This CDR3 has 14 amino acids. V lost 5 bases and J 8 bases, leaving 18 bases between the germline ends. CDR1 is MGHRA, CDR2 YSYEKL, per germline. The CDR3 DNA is TGCGCCAGCAGCGGAGCATCGCGGACTGAAGGCTACACCTTC. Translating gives CASSGASRTEGYTF.

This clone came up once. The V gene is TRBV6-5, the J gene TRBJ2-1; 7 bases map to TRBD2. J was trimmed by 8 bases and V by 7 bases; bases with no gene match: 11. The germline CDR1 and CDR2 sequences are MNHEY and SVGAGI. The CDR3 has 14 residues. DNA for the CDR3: TGTGCCAGCATGCCCCAGCGGGGTGAAGATGAGCAGTTCTTC. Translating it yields CASMPQRGEDEQFF.

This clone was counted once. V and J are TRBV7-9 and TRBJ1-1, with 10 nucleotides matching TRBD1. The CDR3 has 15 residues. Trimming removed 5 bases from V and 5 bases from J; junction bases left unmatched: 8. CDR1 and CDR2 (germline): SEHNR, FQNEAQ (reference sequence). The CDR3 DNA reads TGTGCCAGCAGCGCCCGGGACAGGGGCGATACTGAAGCTTTCTTT. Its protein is CASSARDRGDTEAFF. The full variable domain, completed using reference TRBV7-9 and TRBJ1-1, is DTGVSQNPRHKITKRGQNVTFRCDPISEHNRLYWYRQTLGQGPEFLTYFQNEAQLEKSRLLSDRFSAERPKGSFSTLEIQRTEQGDSAMYLCASSARDRGDTEAFFGQGTRLTVV.

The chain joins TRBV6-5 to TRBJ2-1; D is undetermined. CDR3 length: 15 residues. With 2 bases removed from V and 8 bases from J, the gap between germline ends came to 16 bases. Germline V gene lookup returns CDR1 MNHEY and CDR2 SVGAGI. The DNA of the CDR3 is TGTGCCAGCAGTTACGAGCTCCGAGCAGGAGATGAGCAGTTCTTC. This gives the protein CASSYELRAGDEQFF.